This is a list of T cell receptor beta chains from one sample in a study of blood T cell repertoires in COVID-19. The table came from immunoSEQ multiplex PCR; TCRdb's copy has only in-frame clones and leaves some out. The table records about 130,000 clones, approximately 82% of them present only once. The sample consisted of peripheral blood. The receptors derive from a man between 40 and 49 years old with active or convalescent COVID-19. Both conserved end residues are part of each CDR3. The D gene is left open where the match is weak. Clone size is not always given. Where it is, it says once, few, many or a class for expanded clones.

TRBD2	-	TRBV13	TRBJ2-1	CASSLGYAGGNEQFF	TGTGCCAGCAGCTTAGGTTACGCGGGGGGCAATGAGCAGTTCTTC
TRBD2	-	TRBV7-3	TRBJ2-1	CASSSRGGLAGYNEQFF	TGTGCCAGCAGCTCGCGGGGTGGGCTAGCGGGCTACAATGAGCAGTTCTTC
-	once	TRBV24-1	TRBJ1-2	CATSDPGLGGYTF	TGTGCCACCAGTGACCCCGGACTCGGGGGCTACACCTTC
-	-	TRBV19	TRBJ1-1	CASSRQGGANTEAFF	TGTGCCAGTAGTAGGCAGGGAGGTGCGAACACTGAAGCTTTCTTT
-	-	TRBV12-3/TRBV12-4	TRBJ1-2	CASRGGKDGYTF	TGTGCCAGCAGGGGGGGTAAGGATGGCTACACCTTC
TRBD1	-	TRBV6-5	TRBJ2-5	CASGQGQETQYF	TGTGCCAGCGGACAGGGACAAGAGACCCAGTACTTC
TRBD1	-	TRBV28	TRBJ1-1	CASTQGADTEAFF	TGTGCCAGCACCCAGGGGGCCGACACTGAAGCTTTCTTT
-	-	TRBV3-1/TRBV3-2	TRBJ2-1	CASSQVPGQEQFF	TGTGCCAGCAGCCAAGTCCCAGGGCAAGAGCAGTTCTTC
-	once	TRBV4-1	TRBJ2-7	CASSRSQAYPGEQYF	TGCGCCAGCAGCAGGTCCCAGGCATACCCAGGGGAGCAGTACTTC
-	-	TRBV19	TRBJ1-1	CASSNPPTDHTEAFF	TGTGCCAGTAGTAACCCCCCGACAGATCACACTGAAGCTTTCTTT
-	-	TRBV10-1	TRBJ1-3	CASADSNTIYF	TGCGCCAGCGCCGATAGTAACACCATATATTTT
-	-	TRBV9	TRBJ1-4	CASSVRAATNEKLFF	TGTGCCAGCAGCGTAAGAGCTGCAACTAATGAAAAACTGTTTTTT
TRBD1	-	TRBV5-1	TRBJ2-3	CASSPGQGTQYF	TGCGCCAGCAGCCCGGGACAGGGGACGCAGTATTTT
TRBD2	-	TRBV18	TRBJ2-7	CASSPYSGGAYEQYF	TGTGCCAGCTCACCATATAGCGGGGGAGCCTACGAGCAGTACTTC
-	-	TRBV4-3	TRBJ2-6	CASSQEGAGANVLTF	TGCGCCAGCAGCCAAGAAGGGGCTGGGGCCAACGTCCTGACTTTC
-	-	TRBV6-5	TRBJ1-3	CASSYSQSYSGNTIYF	TGTGCCAGCAGTTACTCCCAGTCTTACTCTGGAAACACCATATATTTT
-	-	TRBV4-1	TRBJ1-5	CASSQDFGRAYSNQPQHF	TGCGCCAGCAGCCAAGATTTTGGGAGGGCCTATAGCAATCAGCCCCAGCATTTT
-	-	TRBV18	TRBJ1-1	CASSPSGVGAHTEAFF	TGTGCCAGCTCACCATCGGGCGTAGGGGCACACACTGAAGCTTTCTTT
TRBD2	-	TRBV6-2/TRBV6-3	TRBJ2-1	CASSYVAGGPSYNEQFF	TGTGCCAGCAGTTACGTGGCGGGGGGACCCTCCTACAATGAGCAGTTCTTC
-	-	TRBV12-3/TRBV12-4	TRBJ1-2	CASSLVQGYGYTF	TGTGCCAGCAGTTTAGTACAGGGCTATGGCTACACCTTC
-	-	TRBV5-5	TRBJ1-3	CASSLVAETHHSGNTIYF	TGTGCCAGCAGCTTGGTGGCAGAAACACACCACTCTGGAAACACCATATATTTT
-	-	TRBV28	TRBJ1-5	CASSPRQFSQPQHF	TGTGCCAGCAGCCCAAGACAGTTCAGTCAGCCCCAGCATTTT